This TCR beta chain derives from a study of cytomegalovirus exposure and HLA in healthy donors. Study-level background: As released early, the data held around 80 million unique TCRs from HLA-typed donors. Study-level points and caveats: One variant, a missense change in DCLRE1C, was linked in a later analysis to TCR beta V- and J-gene trimming. Looking again later, the authors saw that most CMV-associated TCR beta chains seemed HLA-restricted. Several of the most significant clusters appeared, in a later analysis, to be linked to common viral pathogens.

PCR amplification relied on 60 Vbeta primers (plus 13 Jbeta primers). Repertoires were generated with immunoSEQ multiplex PCR, while TCRdb's copy carries only in-frame clones and drops some. The repertoire holds fewer than 90,000 clones, with about 80% as singletons. With respect to this clone: What it binds is unknown.

Germline loops: CDR1 SEHNR, CDR2 FQNEAQ (reference sequence). V shed 2 bases and J shed 1 base, with 8 bases lying between them. The CDR3 spans 14 residues. The chain links TRBV7-9 to TRBJ1-1; perhaps TRBD1 as D (5 bases). The TCR was taken from a man aged 30 to 39 in good health and CMV-seropositive. The sequencing sample was made of PBMCs. The CDR3 DNA is TGTGCCAGCAGCTTAACAGGTGCGAACACTGAAGCTTTCTTT. Its translation: CASSLTGANTEAFF.